The T cell receptor (beta chain) described here comes from a study of metastatic and nonmetastatic thyroid tumors (dated by TCRdb to the early 2020s). Context from the whole study: For patients with malignant and with benign thyroid disease, the researchers compared repertoires between peripheral blood samples and tumor or nodule tissue samples. What the authors observed across the whole study: In both blood and tumor samples, malignant tumors were reported to have significantly higher TCR beta diversity than benign nodules.

Library construction relied on PCR. Sequenced using an Illumina HiSeq 4000. High-throughput sequencing was used to profile the TCR beta-chain CDR3 region of each patient. The original pipeline was this. A classifier to discriminate distant-metastatic papillary thyroid cancer patients was built from CDR3 differences across clinicopathological groups. The Shannon index was used to measure repertoire diversity, and the Morisita-Horn index was used to measure how similar tumor and blood repertoires were. TCRdb reran the public reads through fastp at Q25 and MiXCR, keeping productive beta chains. V and J calls and clone size were set by TCRdb, not the authors. This sample holds more than 9,000 clones; under 30% were observed only once. The ten most abundant clones make up roughly 10% of the sample. No treatment had been received by any patient before thyroid surgery. Using T-cell receptor beta sequencing, the study looked back at clinical samples from patients collected from about 2011 to 2018.

Concerning this clone itself: This clone's antigen is unknown. No base quality values were provided; no much bigger clone lies one nucleotide off.

Reading the germline V gene gives CDR1 LGHNA and CDR2 YSLEER. The CDR3 measures 15 amino acids from cysteine to phenylalanine. Here the CDR3 DNA is all that survives: 45 bases in frame from base 1. Trimmed from V: 4 bases; trimmed from J: 0 bases; junction bases lacking a gene match: 3. The sequencing sample was made of tumor tissue. The sequence joins TRBV4-3 to TRBJ2-7; 10 bases in the junction line up with TRBD2. The clonotype was recovered from a male donor with papillary thyroid cancer or a benign thyroid nodule (not recorded which). Some clones in this sample may be carry-over from other donors' samples. At the DNA level, the sequence is TGCGCCAGCAGCCCAGGACTAGCGGTCTCCTACGAGCAGTACTTC. This gives the protein CASSPGLAVSYEQYF.